This T cell receptor beta chain came from a study of Graves' ophthalmopathy and Graves' hyperthyroidism. Study summary: The authors defined stable hyperthyroidism as no ophthalmopathy within 18 months of follow-up.

None of the included patients had other autoimmune diseases, uncontrolled infections, pregnancy or lactation, as these led to exclusion. Germline CDR1 and CDR2: DFQATT and SNEGSKA (reference sequence). The CDR3 consists of 18 residues. As concerns this clonotype: The antigen is not known. A junction boundary mismatches the germline segment, possibly from a read error.

The study, taken as a whole, reports: Thyroid clonotypes that were expanded above 0.001 frequency mostly also appeared in blood. In predicting ophthalmopathy progression, the model reached over 55% sensitivity and 72.22% specificity.

The authors amplified TCR beta CDR3 regions, and they did so from RNA transcripts for repertoire sequencing. HTBI primers served in a first-round RT-PCR, which a second-round multiplex PCR followed. Each CDR3 protein is one row after TCRdb ran MiXCR on the multiplex PCR reads. The sample includes around 520,000 distinct CDR3 sequences, approximately 35% seen only once; the top ten take about 4.1%. The receptor comes from an adult man with Graves' hyperthyroidism. This chain joins TRBV20-1 and TRBJ1-6; D unresolved. Sequenced input: peripheral blood or thyroid tissue (not recorded which). This CDR3 reads CSARDVSWASSCNSPLHF. The CDR3 DNA reads TGCAGTGCTAGAGATGTATCCTGGGCCAGCTCCTGTAATTCACCCCTCCACTTT.